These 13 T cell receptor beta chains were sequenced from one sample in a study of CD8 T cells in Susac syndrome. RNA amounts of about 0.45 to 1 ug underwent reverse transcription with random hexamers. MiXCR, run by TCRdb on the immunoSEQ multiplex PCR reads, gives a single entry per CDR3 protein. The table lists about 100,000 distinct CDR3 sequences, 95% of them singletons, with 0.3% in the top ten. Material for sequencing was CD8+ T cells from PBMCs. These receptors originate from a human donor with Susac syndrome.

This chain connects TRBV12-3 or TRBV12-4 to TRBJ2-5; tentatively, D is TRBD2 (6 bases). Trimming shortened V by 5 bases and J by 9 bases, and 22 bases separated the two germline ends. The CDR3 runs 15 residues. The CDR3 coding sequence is TGTGCCAGCAGTCCCCGGGACTCAGTTGGAAGAGCCCAGTACTTC. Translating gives CASSPRDSVGRAQYF.

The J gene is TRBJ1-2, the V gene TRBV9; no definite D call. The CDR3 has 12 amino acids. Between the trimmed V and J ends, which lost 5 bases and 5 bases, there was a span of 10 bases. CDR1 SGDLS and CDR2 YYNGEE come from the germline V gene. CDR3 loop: CASRPVLYGYTF. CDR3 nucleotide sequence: TGTGCCAGCAGGCCCGTCTTATATGGCTACACCTTC.

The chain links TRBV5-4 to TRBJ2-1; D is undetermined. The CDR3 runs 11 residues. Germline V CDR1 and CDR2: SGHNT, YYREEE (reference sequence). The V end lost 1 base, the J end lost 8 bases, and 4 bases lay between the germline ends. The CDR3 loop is CASSLIDEQFF. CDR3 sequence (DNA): TGTGCCAGCAGCTTGATAGATGAGCAGTTCTTC.

This chain's CDR3 is CSVEEEGFGGELFF. The CDR3 nucleotides are TGCAGCGTTGAGGAGGAGGGGTTCGGCGGGGAGCTGTTTTTT. V gene TRBV29-1 combines with J gene TRBJ2-2, with TRBD2 as a possible D gene (6 bases). Germline V gene data show CDR1 as SQVTM and CDR2 as ANQGSEA. Trimming stripped 3 bases from V and 7 bases from J, with 15 bases between. The CDR3 consists of 14 residues.

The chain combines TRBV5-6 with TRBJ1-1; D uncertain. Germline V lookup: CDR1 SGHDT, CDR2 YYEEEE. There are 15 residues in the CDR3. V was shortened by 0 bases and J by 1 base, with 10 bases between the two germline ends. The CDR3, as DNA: TGTGCCAGCAGCTTGGCGGGCAGCACGAACACTGAAGCTTTCTTT. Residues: CASSLAGSTNTEAFF.

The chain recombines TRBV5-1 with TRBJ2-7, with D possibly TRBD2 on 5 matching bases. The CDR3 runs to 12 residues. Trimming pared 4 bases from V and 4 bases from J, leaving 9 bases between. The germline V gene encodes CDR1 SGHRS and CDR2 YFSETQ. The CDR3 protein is CASSPREYEQYF. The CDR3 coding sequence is TGCGCCAGCAGCCCACGGGAATACGAGCAGTACTTC.

The CDR3 here is CATSRDLQGLGPDTQYF. The CDR3 DNA is TGTGCCACCAGCAGAGATCTTCAGGGTTTAGGGCCAGATACGCAGTATTTT. The chain carries TRBV15 and TRBJ2-3, with D maybe TRBD1 (5 bases). V lost 0 bases to trimming and J lost 4 bases, with 17 bases between them. Germline V gene lookup returns CDR1 LNHNV and CDR2 YYDKDF (reference sequence). The CDR3 is 17 residues long.

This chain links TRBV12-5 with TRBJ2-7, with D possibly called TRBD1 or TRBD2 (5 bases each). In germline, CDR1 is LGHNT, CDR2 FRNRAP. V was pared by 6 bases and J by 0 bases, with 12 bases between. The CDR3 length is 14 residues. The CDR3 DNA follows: TGTGCTAGTGGGATGGGGGAGAGCTCCTACGAGCAGTACTTC. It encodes CASGMGESSYEQYF.

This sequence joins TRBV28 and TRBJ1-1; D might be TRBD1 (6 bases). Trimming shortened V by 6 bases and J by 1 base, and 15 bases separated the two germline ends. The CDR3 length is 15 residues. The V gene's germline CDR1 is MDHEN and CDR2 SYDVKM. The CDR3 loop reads CASSPSLGGNTEAFF. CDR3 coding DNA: TGTGCCAGCAGCCCTTCCCTAGGGGGGAACACTGAAGCTTTCTTT.

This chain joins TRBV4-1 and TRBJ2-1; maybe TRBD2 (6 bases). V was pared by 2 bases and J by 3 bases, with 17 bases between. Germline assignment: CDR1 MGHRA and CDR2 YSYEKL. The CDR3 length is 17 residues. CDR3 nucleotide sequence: TGCGCCAGCAGCCAAACGGGACTCCCGGATAACTACAATGAGCAGTTCTTC. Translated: CASSQTGLPDNYNEQFF.

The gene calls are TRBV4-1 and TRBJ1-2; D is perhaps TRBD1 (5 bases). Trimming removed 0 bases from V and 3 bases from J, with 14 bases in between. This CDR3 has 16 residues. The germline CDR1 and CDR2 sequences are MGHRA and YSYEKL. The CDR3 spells CASSQDMGDLYYGYTF. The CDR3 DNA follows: TGCGCCAGCAGCCAAGATATGGGGGACCTTTACTATGGCTACACCTTC.

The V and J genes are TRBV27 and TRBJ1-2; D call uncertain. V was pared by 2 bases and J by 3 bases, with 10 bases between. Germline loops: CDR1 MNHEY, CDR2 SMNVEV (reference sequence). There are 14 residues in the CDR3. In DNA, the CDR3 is TGTGCCAGCAGTTTAGGGCAGCAACACTATGGCTACACCTTC. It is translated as CASSLGQQHYGYTF.

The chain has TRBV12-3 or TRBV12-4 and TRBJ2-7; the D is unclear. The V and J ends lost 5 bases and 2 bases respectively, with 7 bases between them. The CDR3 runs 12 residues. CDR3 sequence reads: CASSTQTYEQYF. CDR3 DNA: TGTGCCAGCAGTACGCAGACCTACGAGCAGTACTTC.